This T cell receptor (beta chain) was captured in a study of blood T cell repertoires in COVID-19. Study-wide background: The study drew acute and convalescent COVID-19 samples from the United States, Italy and Spain. PBMCs, B-cell-depleted T cells, or T cells provided the cDNA or gDNA that made up the material.

V lost 2 bases and J lost 9; bases outside the gene matches: 15. Germline-derived CDR1 and CDR2 are SEHNR and FQNEAQ (reference sequence). This CDR3 is 17 amino acids long. In the original processing: Reference gene primer amplification gave nucleated cell count estimates. Here immunoSEQ multiplex PCR was the method, and the copy in TCRdb shows in-frame clones only, minus some. Clone size and the V and J calls come from that table; the DNA yielded D and trimming. The table lists roughly 64,000 clones, about nine tenths of them singletons. This clonotype originated in a man over 45 with active COVID-19. The chain couples TRBV7-9 to TRBJ2-1, with 8 bases identical to TRBD1. Sequenced: peripheral blood. The CDR3 reads CASSLWSPRQGQAEQFF. The CDR3, as DNA: TGTGCCAGCAGCTTATGGTCCCCTCGACAGGGGCAAGCTGAGCAGTTCTTC.